The entry below describes one TCR beta chain. Its cognate antigen is unknown. One tube held mixed TRB-A and TRB-B primer pools for touch-down PCR. TCRdb re-called the multiplex PCR reads; one entry per CDR3 protein, DNA not given. This sample's clone table lists about 7,000 distinct CDR3 sequences. Each sample's input was around 270 ng genomic DNA, 30,000 to 45,000 genome equivalents. This sample is part of a study of T cell clusters in autoimmune cytopenias. The CDR3 extends over 17 amino acids. Germline CDR1 and CDR2: SGHAT and FQDESV (reference sequence). Study-wide results and limits: TRB repertoire shifts in secondary cytopenia and chronic lymphocytic leukemia mostly reflected lymphoma, not autoimmunity.

The same sample was also studied in work on T cell repertoires in aging, cancer and after chemotherapy. From that second work: Donors were grouped into six age bands spanning 30 or younger through 70 or older. Median generation probability rose over the chemotherapy interval in each cancer cohort, suggesting rebound thymic output.

The clonotype was recovered from a human donor in good health. The rearrangement uses TRBV11-1 and TRBJ2-3; the D call of TRBD2 rests on TCRdb alone, since no DNA is present to check it. Specimen: peripheral blood. The CDR3 sequence: CASSSVRRPIGTDTQYF.